Shown below are 30 T cell receptor beta chains from a single sample sequenced in a study of shared clonotypes between healthy human individuals. This table comes from immunoSEQ multiplex PCR, and its TCRdb copy is limited to in-frame clones, with some not included. The table has roughly 450,000 clones, more than 65% seen once. The sequenced material came from PBMCs. The receptors originated from a woman aged 40 to 55 in good health. Some clones in this sample may be carry-over from other donors' samples.

The V and J genes are TRBV27 and TRBJ2-5; 12 bases fit TRBD2. Germline CDR1 and CDR2: MNHEY and SMNVEV (reference sequence). V was pared by 6 bases and J by 2 bases, with 4 bases of the junction left unmatched. This CDR3 spans 15 amino acids. This CDR3 is CASSYGTSGQETQYF. DNA of the CDR3: TGTGCCAGCAGCTATGGGACTAGCGGGCAAGAGACCCAGTACTTC.

This rearrangement joins TRBV30 to TRBJ1-6; the D is unclear. The CDR3 contains 13 residues. Trimming took 2 bases from V and 10 from J, leaving 12 bases between them. CDR1 is GTSNPN and CDR2 is SVGIG in the germline V gene (reference sequence). Written as DNA, the CDR3 is TGTGCCTGGAGTTTAGGGTCGAGGTCACCCCTCCACTTT. It encodes CAWSLGSRSPLHF.

The V call is TRBV2, the J call TRBJ1-5, with D unresolved. CDR1 is SNHLY and CDR2 is FYNNEI in the germline V gene. Trimming shortened V by 3 bases and J by 6 bases, and 9 bases separated the two germline ends. The CDR3 runs to 13 residues. The CDR3 bases are TGTGCCAGCAGTGACCGGGAAAGTCAGCCCCAGCATTTT. It specifies CASSDRESQPQHF.

The chain uses TRBV6-6 and TRBJ2-1; TRBD2 matches at 8 bases. There are 15 residues in the CDR3. Germline V CDR1 and CDR2: MNHNY, SVGAGI (reference sequence). J gave up 6 bases and V 5 bases, and 9 bases lay outside the gene matches. The CDR3 nucleotides are TGTGCCAGCAGTCCCGACGGGACTAGACCCAATGAGCAGTTCTTC. This sequence encodes CASSPDGTRPNEQFF.

J is TRBJ2-3 and V is TRBV7-8; D is unclear. V was clipped by 3 bases and J by 3 bases, with 7 bases between them. The CDR3 is 13 residues long. Germline CDR1 and CDR2: SGHVS and FQNEAQ. The CDR3 sequence: CASSLERTDTQYF. Here the CDR3 DNA reads TGTGCCAGCAGCTTGGAACGGACAGATACGCAGTATTTT. The full variable domain, its missing parts supplied by reference TRBV7-8 and TRBJ2-3, is GAGVSQSPRYKVAKRGQDVALRCDPISGHVSLFWYQQALGQGPEFLTYFQNEAQLDKSGLPSDRFFAERPEGSVSTLKIQRTQQEDSAVYLCASSLERTDTQYFGPGTRLTVL.

Comment on this clone: Germline and junction disagree at one end, which may indicate a read error. The same CDR3 arises from other DNA sequences in this sample as well. The gene calls are TRBV7-7 and TRBJ1-1; D is uncertain. The CDR3 loop spans 13 amino acids. Germline V lookup: CDR1 SSHAT, CDR2 FNYEAQ (reference sequence). As DNA, the CDR3 is TGTGCTAGCAGCTTAGGTCAGAACACTGAAGCTTTCTTT. Translated: CASSLGQNTEAFF.

V usage is TRBV14 and J usage is TRBJ2-2; 7 nucleotides match TRBD2. The CDR3 runs to 16 residues. Germline trimming cut 4 bases from V and 5 bases from J; bases unmatched to any gene: 10. Per germline, CDR1 SGHDN and CDR2 FVKESK. The CDR3 region is CASSRTSAISTGELFF. CDR3 DNA sequence: TGTGCCAGCAGCCGAACTAGCGCGATATCAACCGGGGAGCTGTTTTTT.

This chain joins TRBV28 and TRBJ2-2; TRBD2 aligns across 12 bases. Germline values: CDR1 MDHEN, CDR2 SYDVKM. CDR3 length equals 18 residues. Unmatched junction bases numbered 14, after V lost 6 bases and J lost 6 bases. CDR3 bases: TGTGCCAGCAGCTCCCCCGCTCTAGCGGGAGGGCCCTCCGGGGAGCTGTTTTTT. Its protein product is CASSSPALAGGPSGELFF. Filled out from reference TRBV28 and TRBJ2-2, the complete variable domain reads DVKVTQSSRYLVKRTGEKVFLECVQDMDHENMFWYRQDPGLGLRLIYFSYDVKMKEKGDIPEGYSVSREKKERFSLILESASTNQTSMYLCASSSPALAGGPSGELFFGEGSRLTVL.

V gene TRBV25-1 combines with J gene TRBJ2-1; maybe TRBD2 (6 bases). This CDR3 has 15 residues. CDR1 and CDR2 (germline): MGHDK, SYGVNS. Trimming stripped 7 bases from V and 9 bases from J, with 22 bases between. The CDR3 bases are TGTGCCAGCAAAGACGAACGGGGACTTAGGTTTGAGCAGTTCTTC. Protein product: CASKDERGLRFEQFF.

Written as DNA, the CDR3 is TGTGCCACCAGCAGAGACATACAGGGCCCCTATGGCTACACCTTC. Translated, it gives CATSRDIQGPYGYTF. The chain joins TRBV15 to TRBJ1-2; a possible D gene is TRBD1 (6 bases). In germline, CDR1 is LNHNV, CDR2 YYDKDF (reference sequence). The CDR3 totals 15 residues. The V gene lost 0 bases and the J gene lost 4 bases, with 12 bases spanning the gap.

A word on this clone: A far larger clone is off by one base, so a read error is likely. The CDR3 spells CVSSYGLAAWNEQFF. In DNA form, the CDR3 reads TGTGTCAGCAGTTACGGACTAGCGGCGTGGAATGAGCAGTTCTTC. J is TRBJ2-1 and V is TRBV6-5; TRBD2 aligns across 10 bases. The germline V gene encodes CDR1 MNHEY and CDR2 SVGAGI. The CDR3 has 15 amino acids.

The chain recombines TRBV5-1 with TRBJ2-7; D gene unclear. The CDR3 totals 14 residues. The germline gives CDR1 SGHRS, CDR2 YFSETQ. Trimming took off 0 bases at V and 2 bases at J, with 9 bases between the two ends. The CDR3 sequence: CASSLAASPYEQYF. CDR3 in DNA: TGCGCCAGCAGCTTGGCCGCAAGTCCCTACGAGCAGTACTTC. Complete variable domain (other parts from reference TRBV5-1 and TRBJ2-7): KAGVTQTPRYLIKTRGQQVTLSCSPISGHRSVSWYQQTPGQGLQFLFEYFSETQRNKGNFPGRFSGRQFSNSRSEMNVSTLELGDSALYLCASSLAASPYEQYFGPGTRLTVT.

This chain connects TRBV29-1 to TRBJ2-7; TRBD2 might be the D (5 bases). The CDR3 has 14 amino acids. V was pared by 3 bases and J by 1 base, with 13 bases between. The germline V gene has CDR1 SQVTM and CDR2 ANQGSEA. The CDR3 bases are TGCAGCGTTGAGGCGGCAGCGGATTCCTACGAGCAGTACTTC. This gives the protein CSVEAAADSYEQYF.

A remark on this clone: Germline is not matched at one junction end, which may reflect a read error. V gene TRBV15 combines with J gene TRBJ1-1; 9 bases are a match to TRBD1. CDR1 is LNHNV, CDR2 YYDKDF, per germline (reference sequence). The CDR3 totals 12 residues. DNA of the CDR3: TGTGCCACCAGCATGGGACAGGGTGAAGGTTTCTTT. Its translation is CATSMGQGEGFF.

DNA for the CDR3: TGTGCCAGCAGCCCCAGGACGAACCCCTACGAGCAGTACTTC. Residues: CASSPRTNPYEQYF. This rearrangement joins TRBV14 to TRBJ2-5; D is unresolved. The closer fit of TRBJ2-7 to the DNA end suggests the J call may be wrong. The CDR3 extends over 14 amino acids. CDR1 and CDR2 (germline): SGHDN, FVKESK.

This rearrangement joins TRBV10-3 to TRBJ2-7; 13 bases are shared with TRBD2. V was pared by 4 bases and J by 3 bases, with 3 bases of the junction left unmatched. This CDR3 contains 15 residues. Germline assignment: CDR1 ENHRY and CDR2 SYGVKD. CDR3 nucleotide sequence: TGTGCCATCAGTGCTGGGACTAGCGGGATCTACGAGCAGTACTTC. It is translated as CAISAGTSGIYEQYF.

V and J are TRBV11-2 and TRBJ2-1; 8 bases are a match to TRBD1. CDR1 and CDR2 (germline): SGHAT, FQNNGV. The CDR3 has 15 amino acids. V lost 1 base to trimming and J lost 6 bases; unmatched junction nucleotides: 5. The CDR3 nucleotides read TGTGCCAGCAGCTTAGCGAGGACAGGGTTCAATGAGCAGTTCTTC. Protein product: CASSLARTGFNEQFF.

The chain combines TRBV29-1 with TRBJ1-2; the D is unclear. The germline V and J ends were trimmed by 4 bases and 6 bases, with 9 bases remaining between them. This CDR3 has 11 residues. CDR1 SQVTM and CDR2 ANQGSEA come from the germline V gene. The CDR3 nucleotides read TGCAGCGTTGTGGGGTATGATGGCTACACCTTC. Translating gives CSVVGYDGYTF.

V usage is TRBV18 and J usage is TRBJ1-1; no definite D call. The germline CDR1 and CDR2 sequences are KGHSH and LQKENI. V was trimmed by 3 bases and J by 0 bases, leaving 17 bases between them. The CDR3 sequence is 17 residues long. CDR3: CASSPPGSGRMNTEAFF. The CDR3 nucleotides are TGTGCCAGCTCACCTCCGGGTTCCGGGCGTATGAACACTGAAGCTTTCTTT.

This clone has only one observation. V and J are TRBV19 and TRBJ1-4, with D tentatively TRBD1 (5 bases). The CDR3 sequence is 14 residues long. The ends were cut back, 6 bases at V and 4 bases at J, with 12 bases in the middle. CDR1 LNHDA and CDR2 SQIVND come from the germline V gene (reference sequence). In nucleotides, the CDR3 is TGTGCCAGTAGGCCCGGTGGGGGTAATGAAAAACTGTTTTTT. Translating it yields CASRPGGGNEKLFF. Filled out from reference TRBV19 and TRBJ1-4, the complete variable domain reads DGGITQSPKYLFRKEGQNVTLSCEQNLNHDAMYWYRQDPGQGLRLIYYSQIVNDFQKGDIAEGYSVSREKKESFPLTVTSAQKNPTAFYLCASRPGGGNEKLFFGSGTQLSVL.

The chain carries TRBV6-1 and TRBJ1-3, with D possibly TRBD1 on 5 matching bases. In germline, CDR1 is MNHNS, CDR2 SASEGT. The ends were cut back, 4 bases at V and 0 bases at J, with 13 bases in the middle. The CDR3 is made up of 16 amino acids. CDR3 sequence reads: CASSVQDISSGNTIYF. The CDR3 nucleotides are TGTGCCAGCAGTGTTCAGGACATTAGCTCTGGAAACACCATATATTTT.

This clone is a singleton in its sample. The chain joins TRBV5-1 to TRBJ2-5; TRBD1 aligns across 8 bases. CDR3 length equals 15 residues. Germline CDR1 SGHRS, CDR2 YFSETQ. The trim removed 4 bases at V and 4 bases at J, leaving 9 bases unmatched. This chain's CDR3 is CASSADRASGETQYF. The CDR3 coding sequence is TGCGCCAGCAGCGCGGACAGGGCCTCCGGAGAGACCCAGTACTTC.

The chain is built from TRBV7-8 and TRBJ1-1; TRBD1 agrees at 7 bases. CDR1 SGHVS and CDR2 FQNEAQ come from the germline V gene. J was trimmed by 7 bases and V by 2 bases; bases with no gene match: 7. CDR3 size: 14 residues. CDR3 region: CASSLFYRGGEAFF. For the CDR3, the DNA is TGTGCCAGCAGCTTATTTTACAGGGGAGGTGAAGCTTTCTTT.

The J gene is TRBJ2-5, the V gene TRBV28, with 7 bases identical to TRBD1. J lost 3 bases, V lost 6 bases, and 10 bases had no gene match. The CDR3 runs to 15 residues. From germline, CDR1 is MDHEN and CDR2 SYDVKM. The CDR3 DNA follows: TGTGCCAGCAGCCCCATGTCCGGGACAGAAGAGACCCAGTACTTC. Translating it yields CASSPMSGTEETQYF. Together with reference TRBV28 and TRBJ2-5, the CDR3 gives the full variable domain: DVKVTQSSRYLVKRTGEKVFLECVQDMDHENMFWYRQDPGLGLRLIYFSYDVKMKEKGDIPEGYSVSREKKERFSLILESASTNQTSMYLCASSPMSGTEETQYFGPGTRLLVL.

The chain joins TRBV7-3 to TRBJ2-7; D is perhaps TRBD2 (6 bases). The ends were cut back, 5 bases at V and 7 bases at J, with 12 bases in the middle. This CDR3 contains 12 residues. Germline CDR1 and CDR2: SGHTA and FQGTGA. The CDR3 DNA is TGTGCCAGCAGCACCTACCGGGGGGAGCAGTACTTC. This codes for CASSTYRGEQYF.

This clone was recorded a few times. J is TRBJ1-4 and V is TRBV30; 7 nucleotides match TRBD1. This CDR3 contains 14 residues. CDR1 and CDR2 (germline): GTSNPN, SVGIG (reference sequence). J gave up 8 bases and V 0 bases, and 6 bases lay outside the gene matches. CDR3 in DNA: TGTGCCTGGAGTGTCGTCAGGGGGGACGAAAAACTGTTTTTT. This encodes CAWSVVRGDEKLFF.

The genes are TRBV7-6 and TRBJ1-3, with 12 bases fitting TRBD1. The CDR3 spans 19 residues. CDR1 and CDR2 (germline): SGHVS, FNYEAQ. Trimming at V came to 0 bases and at J to 0 bases, leaving 6 bases not matched to a gene. CDR3 sequence: CASSLAPGQGASSGNTIYF. DNA of the CDR3: TGTGCCAGCAGCTTAGCCCCGGGACAGGGGGCATCCTCTGGAAACACCATATATTTT.

This sequence joins TRBV6-6 and TRBJ1-2; D remains unclear. V lost 5 bases to trimming and J lost 0 bases, with 10 bases between them. CDR3 size: 14 residues. Per the germline V gene, CDR1 is MNHNY and CDR2 is SVGAGI (reference sequence). Written as DNA, the CDR3 is TGTGCCAGCAGTGCTACCGAGACTAACTATGGCTACACCTTC. It codes for CASSATETNYGYTF.

The J gene is TRBJ2-5, the V gene TRBV11-1; 13 nucleotides match TRBD2. The CDR3 has 16 residues. V lost 5 bases to trimming and J lost 2 bases; unmatched junction nucleotides: 5. The germline V gene has CDR1 SGHAT and CDR2 FQDESV (reference sequence). The CDR3 region is CASSRTSGRGQETQYF. Here the CDR3 DNA reads TGTGCCAGCAGCCGGACTAGCGGGAGAGGGCAAGAGACCCAGTACTTC.

In DNA form, the CDR3 reads TGTGCCAGCAGCCCTAGTCAAGCTCGCGGAGGGGGCTACACCTTC. It specifies CASSPSQARGGGYTF. This chain links TRBV5-4 with TRBJ1-2; D gene uncertain. This CDR3 has 15 amino acids. Germline-derived CDR1 and CDR2 are SGHNT and YYREEE (reference sequence). V was clipped by 4 bases and J by 8 bases, with 21 bases between them.